This record looks at one TCR beta chain sequence and its context. Its antigen is still unknown. The CDR3 contains 18 residues. Germline-derived CDR1 and CDR2 are SGHRS and YFSETQ. V dropped 3 bases and J dropped 0; count of bases not matched to a gene: 14. This sample is drawn from a study of shared clonotypes between healthy human individuals. Whole-study results and caveats: The study found approximately 5% of naive CD4 clonotypes shared across four donors. Generally, estimated richness proved larger in naive subsets than it did in memory subsets. Sampling was confined to blood; repertoires within tissues likely differ.

The data were produced by immunoSEQ multiplex PCR, yet TCRdb's version contains in-frame clones alone and is incomplete. The sample records 2.3 million or so clones, approximately 93% being singletons. Sequencing input: naive CD4+ T cells from PBMCs. The sample's subset: CD45RA+ positively selected. The sequence was collected from a young man in good health. Some clones in this sample may be carry-over from other donors' samples. The chain carries TRBV5-1 and TRBJ1-1; 7 positions match TRBD1. The CDR3 nucleotides read TGCGCCAGCAGCTCTAATCCGGGACAGAGGGTTATGAACACTGAAGCTTTCTTT. It translates to CASSSNPGQRVMNTEAFF.